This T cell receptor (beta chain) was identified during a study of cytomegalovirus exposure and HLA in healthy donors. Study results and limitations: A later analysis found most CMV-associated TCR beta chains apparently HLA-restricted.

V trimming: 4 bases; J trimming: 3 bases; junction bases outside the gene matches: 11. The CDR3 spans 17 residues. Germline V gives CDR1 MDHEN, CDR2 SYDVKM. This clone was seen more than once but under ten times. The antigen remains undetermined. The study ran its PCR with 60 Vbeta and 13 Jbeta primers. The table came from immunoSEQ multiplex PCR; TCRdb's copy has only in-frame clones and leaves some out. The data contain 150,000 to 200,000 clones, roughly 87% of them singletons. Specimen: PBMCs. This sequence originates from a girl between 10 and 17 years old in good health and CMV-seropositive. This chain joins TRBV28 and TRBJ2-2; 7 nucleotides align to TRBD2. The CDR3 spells CASSSDLAERYTGELFF. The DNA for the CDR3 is TGTGCCAGCAGTTCCGATCTAGCGGAGAGGTACACCGGGGAGCTGTTTTTT.